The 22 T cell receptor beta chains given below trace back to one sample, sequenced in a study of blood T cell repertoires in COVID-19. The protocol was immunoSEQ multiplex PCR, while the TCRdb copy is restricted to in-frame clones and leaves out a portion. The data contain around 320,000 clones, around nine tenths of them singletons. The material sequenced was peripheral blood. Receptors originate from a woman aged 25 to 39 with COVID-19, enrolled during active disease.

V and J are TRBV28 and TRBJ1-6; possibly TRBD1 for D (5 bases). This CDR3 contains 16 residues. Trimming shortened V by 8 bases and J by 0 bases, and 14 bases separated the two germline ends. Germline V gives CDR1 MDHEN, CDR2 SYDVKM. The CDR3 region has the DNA TGTGCCAGCGGAACCCACGGGGGCTCCTATAATTCACCCCTCCACTTT. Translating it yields CASGTHGGSYNSPLHF.

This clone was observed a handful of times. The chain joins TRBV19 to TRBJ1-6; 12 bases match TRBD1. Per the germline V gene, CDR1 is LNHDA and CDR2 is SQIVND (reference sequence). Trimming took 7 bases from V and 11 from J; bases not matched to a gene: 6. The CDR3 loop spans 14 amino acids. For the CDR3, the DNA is TGTGCCAGTACCCCGGGACAGGGGGCTGCACCCCTCCACTTT. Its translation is CASTPGQGAAPLHF.

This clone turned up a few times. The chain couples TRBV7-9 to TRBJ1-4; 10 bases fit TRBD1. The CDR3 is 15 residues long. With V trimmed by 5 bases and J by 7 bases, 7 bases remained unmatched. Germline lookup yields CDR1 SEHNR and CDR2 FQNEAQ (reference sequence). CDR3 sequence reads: CASSHRGQGIEKLFF. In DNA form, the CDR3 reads TGTGCCAGCAGCCACCGGGGACAGGGGATTGAAAAACTGTTTTTT.

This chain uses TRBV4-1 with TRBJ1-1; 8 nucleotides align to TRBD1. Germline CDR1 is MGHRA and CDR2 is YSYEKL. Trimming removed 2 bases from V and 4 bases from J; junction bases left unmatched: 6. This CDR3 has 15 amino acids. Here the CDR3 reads CASSQRAGGFTEAFF. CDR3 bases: TGCGCCAGCAGCCAAAGGGCAGGGGGCTTCACTGAAGCTTTCTTT.

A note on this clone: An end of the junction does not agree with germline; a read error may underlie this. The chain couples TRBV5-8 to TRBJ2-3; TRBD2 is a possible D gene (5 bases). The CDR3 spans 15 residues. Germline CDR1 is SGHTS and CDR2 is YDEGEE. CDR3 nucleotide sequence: TGTGCCAGCAGTTTGGGCGACCTAGCCAGGAATACGCAGTATTTT. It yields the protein CASSLGDLARNTQYF.

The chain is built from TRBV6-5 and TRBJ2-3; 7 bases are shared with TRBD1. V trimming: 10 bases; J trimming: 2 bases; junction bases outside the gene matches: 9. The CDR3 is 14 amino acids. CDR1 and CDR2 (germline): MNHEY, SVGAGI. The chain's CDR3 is CAIDERGLTDTQYF. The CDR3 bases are TGTGCCATCGATGAAAGGGGGCTCACAGATACGCAGTATTTT.

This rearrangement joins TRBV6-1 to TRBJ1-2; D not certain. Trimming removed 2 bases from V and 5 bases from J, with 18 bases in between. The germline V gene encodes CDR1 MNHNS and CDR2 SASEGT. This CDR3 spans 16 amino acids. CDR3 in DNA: TGTGCCAGCAGTGAACTCCCCTTCGGAGAAACTTATGGCTACACCTTC. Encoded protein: CASSELPFGETYGYTF.

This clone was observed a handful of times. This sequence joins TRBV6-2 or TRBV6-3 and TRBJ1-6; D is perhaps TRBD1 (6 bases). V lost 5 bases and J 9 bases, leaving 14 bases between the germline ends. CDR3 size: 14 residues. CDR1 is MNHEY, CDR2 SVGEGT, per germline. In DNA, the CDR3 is TGTGCCAGCAGTCGAATTCCAGGGGTTTCACCCCTCCACTTT. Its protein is CASSRIPGVSPLHF.

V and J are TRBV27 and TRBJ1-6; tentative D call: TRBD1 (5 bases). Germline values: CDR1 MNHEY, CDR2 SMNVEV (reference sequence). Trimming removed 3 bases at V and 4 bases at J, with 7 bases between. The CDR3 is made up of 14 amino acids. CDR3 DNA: TGTGCCAGCAGTTTCCAGGGTTATAATTCACCCCTCCACTTT. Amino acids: CASSFQGYNSPLHF.

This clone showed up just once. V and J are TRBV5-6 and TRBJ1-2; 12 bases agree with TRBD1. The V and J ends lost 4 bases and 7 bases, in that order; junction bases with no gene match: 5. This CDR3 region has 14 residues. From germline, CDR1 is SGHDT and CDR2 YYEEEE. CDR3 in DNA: TGTGCCAGCAGCCCGGGACAGGGGGCGGGTGGCTACACCTTC. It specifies CASSPGQGAGGYTF.

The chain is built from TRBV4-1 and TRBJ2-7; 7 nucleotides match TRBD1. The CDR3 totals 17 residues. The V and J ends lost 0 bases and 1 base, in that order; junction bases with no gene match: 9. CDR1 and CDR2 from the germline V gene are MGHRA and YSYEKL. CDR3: CASSQEGLRDRSYEQYF. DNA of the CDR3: TGCGCCAGCAGCCAAGAGGGTCTCCGGGACAGATCCTACGAGCAGTACTTC.

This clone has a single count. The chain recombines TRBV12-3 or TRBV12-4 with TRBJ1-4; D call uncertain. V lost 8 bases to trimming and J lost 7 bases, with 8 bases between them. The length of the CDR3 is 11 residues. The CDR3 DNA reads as TGTGCCAGCCAGGAGGGTGAAAAACTGTTTTTT. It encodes CASQEGEKLFF.

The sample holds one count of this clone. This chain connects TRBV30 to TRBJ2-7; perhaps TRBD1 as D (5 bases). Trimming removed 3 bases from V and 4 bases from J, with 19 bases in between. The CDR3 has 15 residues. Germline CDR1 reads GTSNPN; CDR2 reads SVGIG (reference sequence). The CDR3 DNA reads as TGTGCCTGGAGCCCTAGGCAGGGCCTAAATTACGAGCAGTACTTC. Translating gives CAWSPRQGLNYEQYF.

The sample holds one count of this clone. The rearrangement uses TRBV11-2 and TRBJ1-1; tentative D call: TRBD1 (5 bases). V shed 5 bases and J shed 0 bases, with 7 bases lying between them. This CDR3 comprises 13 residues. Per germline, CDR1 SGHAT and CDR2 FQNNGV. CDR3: CASSRQMNTEAFF. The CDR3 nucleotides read TGTGCCAGCAGCCGACAGATGAACACTGAAGCTTTCTTT.

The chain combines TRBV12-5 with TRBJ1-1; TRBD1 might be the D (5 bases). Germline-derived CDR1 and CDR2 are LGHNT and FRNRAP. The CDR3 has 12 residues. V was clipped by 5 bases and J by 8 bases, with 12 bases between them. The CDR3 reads CASGLGTPEAFF. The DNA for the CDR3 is TGTGCTAGTGGTCTGGGGACTCCAGAAGCTTTCTTT.

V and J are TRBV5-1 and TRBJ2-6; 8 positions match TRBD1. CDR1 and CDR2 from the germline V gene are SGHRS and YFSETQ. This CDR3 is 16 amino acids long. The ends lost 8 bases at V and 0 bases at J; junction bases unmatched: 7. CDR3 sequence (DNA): TGCGCCAGTACGCAGGGGGCTTTCTCTGGGGCCAACGTCCTGACTTTC. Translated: CASTQGAFSGANVLTF.

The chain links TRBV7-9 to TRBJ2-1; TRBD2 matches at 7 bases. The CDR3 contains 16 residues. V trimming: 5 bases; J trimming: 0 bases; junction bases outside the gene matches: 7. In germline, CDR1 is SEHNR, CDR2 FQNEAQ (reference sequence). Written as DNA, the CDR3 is TGTGCCAGCAGCCCCCGCCCGGGGGGCTCCTACAATGAGCAGTTCTTC. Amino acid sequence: CASSPRPGGSYNEQFF.

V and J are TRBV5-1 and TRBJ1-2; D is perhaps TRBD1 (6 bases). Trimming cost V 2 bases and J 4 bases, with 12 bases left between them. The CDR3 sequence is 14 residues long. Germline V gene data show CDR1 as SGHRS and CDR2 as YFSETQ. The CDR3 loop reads CASSFTPGAYGYTF. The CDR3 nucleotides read TGCGCCAGCAGCTTTACCCCAGGGGCCTATGGCTACACCTTC.

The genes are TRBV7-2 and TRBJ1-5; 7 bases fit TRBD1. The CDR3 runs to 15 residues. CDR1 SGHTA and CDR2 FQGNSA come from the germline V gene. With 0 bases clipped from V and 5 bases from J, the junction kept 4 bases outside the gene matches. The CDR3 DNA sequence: TGTGCCAGCAGCTTAGCGGGCAGGGGGTATCAGCCCCAGCATTTT. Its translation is CASSLAGRGYQPQHF.

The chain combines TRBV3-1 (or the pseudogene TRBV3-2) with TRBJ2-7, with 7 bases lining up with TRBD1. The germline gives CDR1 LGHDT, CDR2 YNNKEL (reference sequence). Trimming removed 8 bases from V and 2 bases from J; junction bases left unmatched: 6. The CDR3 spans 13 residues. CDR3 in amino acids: CASGRQGAYEQYF. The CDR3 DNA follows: TGTGCCAGCGGACGACAGGGCGCCTACGAGCAGTACTTC.

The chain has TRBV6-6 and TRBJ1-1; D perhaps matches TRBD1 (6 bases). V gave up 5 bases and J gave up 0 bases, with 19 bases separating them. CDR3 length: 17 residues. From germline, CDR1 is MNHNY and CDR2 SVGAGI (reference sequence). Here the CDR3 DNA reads TGTGCCAGCAGTCCCCCCCGGGGGGCACTCATGAACACTGAAGCTTTCTTT. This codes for CASSPPRGALMNTEAFF.

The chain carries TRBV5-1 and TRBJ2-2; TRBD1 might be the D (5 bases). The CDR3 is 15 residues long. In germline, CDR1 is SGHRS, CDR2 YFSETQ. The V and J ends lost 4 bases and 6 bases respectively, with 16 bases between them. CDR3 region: CASSGQGQGAGELFF. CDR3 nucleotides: TGCGCCAGCAGCGGGCAAGGGCAGGGCGCCGGGGAGCTGTTTTTT.